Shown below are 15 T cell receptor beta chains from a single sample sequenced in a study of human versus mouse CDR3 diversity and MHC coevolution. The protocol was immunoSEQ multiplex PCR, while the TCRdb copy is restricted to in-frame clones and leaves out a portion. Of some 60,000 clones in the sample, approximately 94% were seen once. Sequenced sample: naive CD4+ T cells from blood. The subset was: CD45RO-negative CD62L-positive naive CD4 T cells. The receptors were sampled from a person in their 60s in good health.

This chain's CDR3 is CASTPETGRPPTGELFF. CDR3 DNA: TGTGCCAGCACCCCCGAGACAGGCCGACCTCCAACCGGGGAGCTGTTTTTT. The chain combines TRBV5-4 with TRBJ2-2, with D possibly being TRBD1 (6 bases). V was pared by 6 bases and J by 5 bases, with 23 bases between. This CDR3 spans 17 amino acids. Germline lookup yields CDR1 SGHNT and CDR2 YYREEE (reference sequence).

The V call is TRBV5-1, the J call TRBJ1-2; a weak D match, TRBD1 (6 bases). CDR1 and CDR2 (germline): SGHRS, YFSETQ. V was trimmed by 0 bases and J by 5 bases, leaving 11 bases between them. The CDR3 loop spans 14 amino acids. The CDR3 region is CASSLGGQSYGYTF. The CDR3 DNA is TGCGCCAGCAGCTTGGGGGGGCAAAGTTATGGCTACACCTTC.

The CDR3 bases are TGTGCCACCACTCAGGGTAATGAGCAGTTCTTC. It specifies CATTQGNEQFF. This sequence joins TRBV6-5 and TRBJ2-1, with D possibly being TRBD1 (5 bases). The germline gives CDR1 MNHEY, CDR2 SVGAGI. The CDR3 consists of 11 residues. V was clipped by 10 bases and J by 7 bases, with 11 bases between them.

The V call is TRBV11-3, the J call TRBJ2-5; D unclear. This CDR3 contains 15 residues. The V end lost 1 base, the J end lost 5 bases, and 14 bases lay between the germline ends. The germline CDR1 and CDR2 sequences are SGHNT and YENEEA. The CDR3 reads CASSLGLGTWETQYF. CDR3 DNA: TGTGCCAGCAGCTTAGGCCTAGGAACATGGGAGACCCAGTACTTC.

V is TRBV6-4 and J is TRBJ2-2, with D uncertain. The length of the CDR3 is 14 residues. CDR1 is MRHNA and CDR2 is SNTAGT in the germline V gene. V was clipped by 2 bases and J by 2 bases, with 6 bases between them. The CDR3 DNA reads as TGTGCCAGCAGTGACCTCTTTAACACCGGGGAGCTGTTTTTT. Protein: CASSDLFNTGELFF.

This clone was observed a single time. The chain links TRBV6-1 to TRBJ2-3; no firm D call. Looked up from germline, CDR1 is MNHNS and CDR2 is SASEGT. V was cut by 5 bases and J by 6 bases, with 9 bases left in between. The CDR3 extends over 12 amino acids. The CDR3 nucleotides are TGTGCCAGCAGTCCGCTTGGCGATACGCAGTATTTT. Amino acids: CASSPLGDTQYF.

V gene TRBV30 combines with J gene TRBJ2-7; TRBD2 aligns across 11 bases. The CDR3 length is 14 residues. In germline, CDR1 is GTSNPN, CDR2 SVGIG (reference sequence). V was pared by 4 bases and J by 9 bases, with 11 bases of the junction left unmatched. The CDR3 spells CAWNIAGGASGQYF. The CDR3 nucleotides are TGTGCCTGGAATATAGCGGGAGGGGCTTCGGGGCAGTACTTC.

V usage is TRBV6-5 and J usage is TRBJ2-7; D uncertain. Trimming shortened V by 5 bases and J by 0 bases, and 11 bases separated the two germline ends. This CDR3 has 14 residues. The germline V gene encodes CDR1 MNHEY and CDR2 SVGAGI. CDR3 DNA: TGTGCCAGCAGTACCGCCAGGTTCTCCTACGAGCAGTACTTC. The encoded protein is CASSTARFSYEQYF.

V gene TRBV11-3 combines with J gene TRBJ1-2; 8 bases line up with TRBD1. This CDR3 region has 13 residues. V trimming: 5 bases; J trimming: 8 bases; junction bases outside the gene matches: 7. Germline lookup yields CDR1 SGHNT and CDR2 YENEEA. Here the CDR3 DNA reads TGTGCCAGCAGCCCTACGACAGGGGTCGGCTACACCTTC. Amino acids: CASSPTTGVGYTF.

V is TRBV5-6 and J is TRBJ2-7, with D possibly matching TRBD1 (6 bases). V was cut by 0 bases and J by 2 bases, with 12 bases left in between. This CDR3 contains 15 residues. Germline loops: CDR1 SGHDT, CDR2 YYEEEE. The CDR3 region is CASSLGQGLTYEQYF. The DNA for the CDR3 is TGTGCCAGCAGCTTGGGGCAGGGGCTCACCTACGAGCAGTACTTC.

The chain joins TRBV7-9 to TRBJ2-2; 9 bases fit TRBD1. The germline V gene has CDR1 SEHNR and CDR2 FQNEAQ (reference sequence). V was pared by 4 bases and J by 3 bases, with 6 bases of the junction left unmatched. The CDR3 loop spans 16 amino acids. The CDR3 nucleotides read TGTGCCAGCAGCTCCAGGACAGGGGAGGACACCGGGGAGCTGTTTTTT. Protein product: CASSSRTGEDTGELFF.

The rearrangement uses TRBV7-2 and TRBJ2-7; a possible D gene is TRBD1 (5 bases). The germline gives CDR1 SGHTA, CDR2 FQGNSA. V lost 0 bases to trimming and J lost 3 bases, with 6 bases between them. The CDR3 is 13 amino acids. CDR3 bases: TGTGCCAGCAGCTTAGCAGGACACTACGAGCAGTACTTC. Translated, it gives CASSLAGHYEQYF.

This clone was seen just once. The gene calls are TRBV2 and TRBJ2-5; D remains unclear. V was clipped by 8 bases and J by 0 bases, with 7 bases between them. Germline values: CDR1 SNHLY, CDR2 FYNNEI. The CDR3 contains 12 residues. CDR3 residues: CASFFYQETQYF. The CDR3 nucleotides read TGTGCCAGCTTCTTTTACCAAGAGACCCAGTACTTC.

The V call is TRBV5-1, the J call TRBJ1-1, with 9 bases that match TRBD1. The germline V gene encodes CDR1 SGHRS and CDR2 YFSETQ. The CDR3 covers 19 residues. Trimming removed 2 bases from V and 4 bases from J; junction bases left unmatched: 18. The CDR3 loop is CASSFGTGQGRSWGTEAFF. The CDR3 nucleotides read TGCGCCAGCAGCTTTGGGACGGGACAGGGTCGAAGCTGGGGCACTGAAGCTTTCTTT. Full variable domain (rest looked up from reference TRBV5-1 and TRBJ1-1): KAGVTQTPRYLIKTRGQQVTLSCSPISGHRSVSWYQQTPGQGLQFLFEYFSETQRNKGNFPGRFSGRQFSNSRSEMNVSTLELGDSALYLCASSFGTGQGRSWGTEAFFGQGTRLTVV.

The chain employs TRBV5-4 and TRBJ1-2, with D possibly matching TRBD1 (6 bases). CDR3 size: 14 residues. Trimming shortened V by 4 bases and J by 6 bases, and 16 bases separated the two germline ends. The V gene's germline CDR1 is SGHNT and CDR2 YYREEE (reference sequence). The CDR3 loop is CASSNPDGQNGYTF. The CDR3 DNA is TGTGCCAGCAGCAACCCCGACGGACAGAATGGCTACACCTTC.